The clone carrying this T cell receptor beta chain has only a few counts. What it binds is not known. This record belongs to a study of cytomegalovirus exposure and HLA in healthy donors. Notes on the study in general: Rare TCR sequences predominated, though certain public TCRs were found in many donors. Reported findings show TCR beta sequences accurately forecast HLA-A and HLA-B alleles in most subjects. Beyond CMV serostatus, there was no information to go on about immune exposure.

The PCR used 60 Vbeta and 13 Jbeta primers. Here immunoSEQ multiplex PCR was the method, and the copy in TCRdb shows in-frame clones only, minus some. The sample holds roughly 130,000 clones, about 80% seen once. The CDR3 length is 17 residues. The germline CDR1 and CDR2 sequences are LGHNT and FRNRAP. The ends were cut back, 1 base at V and 1 base at J, with 14 bases in the middle. Source material: PBMCs. The gene calls are TRBV12-5 and TRBJ1-5; the D gene is possibly TRBD1 (6 bases). This TCR came from a male donor in good health and CMV-seronegative. In nucleotides, the CDR3 is TGTGCTAGTGGTTTGGACAGGGTATTAGGCAGCAATCAGCCCCAGCATTTT. Its protein is CASGLDRVLGSNQPQHF.